Listed here is a single T cell receptor (beta chain). This specimen comes from a study of cytomegalovirus exposure and HLA in healthy donors. The V end was cut by 0 bases, the J end by 2 bases, with 8 bases between. Germline-derived CDR1 and CDR2 are GTSNPN and SVGIG (reference sequence). The CDR3 is 13 amino acids. PCR amplification relied on 60 Vbeta primers (plus 13 Jbeta primers). The method was immunoSEQ multiplex PCR; TCRdb's version includes in-frame clones alone and lacks a portion of them. The table has about 77,000 clones, around 79% seen once. This clonotype originated in a man between 35 and 55 years old in good health and CMV-seronegative. The chain recombines TRBV30 with TRBJ2-7; no firm D call. The material sequenced was PBMCs. Here the CDR3 reads CAWSVGFAYEQYF. Written as DNA, the CDR3 is TGTGCCTGGAGTGTGGGCTTCGCCTACGAGCAGTACTTC.